One and the same sample provided the 19 T cell receptor beta chains below, sequenced in a study of cytomegalovirus exposure and HLA in healthy donors. Primers included in the PCR were 60 Vbeta and 13 Jbeta primers. Method: immunoSEQ multiplex PCR; TCRdb's copy keeps in-frame clones and lacks some. The sample carries roughly 110,000 clones, around 64% recorded once. Material: PBMCs. These receptors were obtained from a man younger than 40 in good health and CMV-seropositive.

The V gene is TRBV6-5, the J gene TRBJ2-7; 11 bases map to TRBD1. The junction had 7 bases not matched to a gene; V was cut back by 6 bases and J by 6 bases. The CDR3 has 14 amino acids. CDR1 is MNHEY and CDR2 is SVGAGI in the germline V gene. The CDR3 reads CASRFAGTGGEQYF. Written as DNA, the CDR3 is TGTGCCAGCAGATTTGCCGGGACAGGGGGCGAGCAGTACTTC.

The genes are TRBV5-1 and TRBJ2-3; D call uncertain. The CDR3 consists of 13 residues. Germline-derived CDR1 and CDR2 are SGHRS and YFSETQ. The V and J ends lost 2 bases and 5 bases respectively, with 9 bases between them. The CDR3, as DNA: TGCGCCAGCAGCTTTATTACCGGAGATACGCAGTATTTT. Translation: CASSFITGDTQYF.

The rearrangement links TRBV7-8 to TRBJ1-2; D might be TRBD1 (6 bases). Germline CDR1 SGHVS, CDR2 FQNEAQ. This CDR3 has 14 amino acids. Trimming took 5 bases from V and 4 from J, leaving 14 bases between them. The DNA of the CDR3 is TGTGCCAGCAGCCCGGCGGGGGCCGGCTATGGCTACACCTTC. It is translated as CASSPAGAGYGYTF.

The chain is built from TRBV28 and TRBJ2-1; 11 positions match TRBD2. The V gene's germline CDR1 is MDHEN and CDR2 SYDVKM. With V trimmed by 6 bases and J by 2 bases, 6 bases remained unmatched. This CDR3 is 16 amino acids long. CDR3 bases: TGTGCCAGCAGCCCCGTAGCGGGAGGGGCCTACAATGAGCAGTTCTTC. Protein: CASSPVAGGAYNEQFF.

This clone was observed a few times. V usage is TRBV6-1 and J usage is TRBJ1-2; D is perhaps TRBD1 (5 bases). There are 13 residues in the CDR3. Per germline, CDR1 MNHNS and CDR2 SASEGT. V was cut by 5 bases and J by 8 bases, with 15 bases left in between. In nucleotides, the CDR3 is TGTGCCAGCAGTCCTGACGGGGGTAAAGGCTACACCTTC. Its translation: CASSPDGGKGYTF.

This clone has more than one count but fewer than ten. The rearrangement joins TRBV11-1 to TRBJ1-5, with D perhaps TRBD1 (5 bases). With 0 bases removed from V and 10 bases from J, the gap between germline ends came to 16 bases. Germline V gives CDR1 SGHAT, CDR2 FQDESV (reference sequence). The CDR3 is 15 amino acids. CDR3 amino acids: CASSLASLQGQPQHF. The DNA for the CDR3 is TGTGCCAGCAGCTTAGCCTCCCTTCAGGGTCAACCCCAGCATTTT.

This clone was detected a few times. This chain joins TRBV28 and TRBJ1-4; 10 positions match TRBD1. The CDR3 is made up of 15 amino acids. Germline loops: CDR1 MDHEN, CDR2 SYDVKM. V gave up 6 bases and J gave up 6 bases; unmatched junction bases: 7. As DNA, the CDR3 is TGTGCCAGCAGCCGTCGGACAGGGGGGGATGAAAAACTGTTTTTT. This encodes CASSRRTGGDEKLFF.

The chain joins TRBV18 to TRBJ1-3; 7 bases are shared with TRBD1. Germline-derived CDR1 and CDR2 are KGHSH and LQKENI. The CDR3 extends over 15 amino acids. The ends lost 6 bases at V and 0 bases at J; junction bases unmatched: 5. The CDR3 loop reads CASSLRDSSGNTIYF. The CDR3 nucleotides are TGTGCCAGCTCCCTCCGGGACAGCTCTGGAAACACCATATATTTT.

This clone occurred a few times. The rearrangement joins TRBV11-2 to TRBJ2-3, with 8 bases fitting TRBD2. There are 13 residues in the CDR3. Germline V gene sequence: CDR1 SGHAT, CDR2 FQNNGV. Trimming cost V 5 bases and J 9 bases; bases outside gene matches: 7. The DNA for the CDR3 is TGTGCCAGCAGCAGACTCGGGGGGGGGACGCAGTATTTT. Translated: CASSRLGGGTQYF.

V is TRBV5-1 and J is TRBJ2-3, with TRBD2 matching 9 bases. The CDR3 loop spans 18 amino acids. Per germline, CDR1 SGHRS and CDR2 YFSETQ. V dropped 0 bases and J dropped 1; count of bases not matched to a gene: 9. In DNA form, the CDR3 reads TGCGCCAGCAGCTTGGGATTTAGCGGGGGTACGGGCACAGATACGCAGTATTTT. As protein: CASSLGFSGGTGTDTQYF. Variable domain in full (rest from reference TRBV5-1 and TRBJ2-3): KAGVTQTPRYLIKTRGQQVTLSCSPISGHRSVSWYQQTPGQGLQFLFEYFSETQRNKGNFPGRFSGRQFSNSRSEMNVSTLELGDSALYLCASSLGFSGGTGTDTQYFGPGTRLTVL.

The rearrangement links TRBV30 to TRBJ1-5; D perhaps matches TRBD1 (6 bases). This CDR3 contains 16 residues. The V gene's germline CDR1 is GTSNPN and CDR2 SVGIG (reference sequence). The V end lost 4 bases, the J end lost 4 bases, and 20 bases lay between the germline ends. The CDR3, as DNA: TGTGCCTGGACACTAGGGGGGGCGCTCGGGAATCAGCCCCAGCATTTT. It specifies CAWTLGGALGNQPQHF. The full variable domain, rest sourced from reference TRBV30 and TRBJ1-5, is SQTIHQWPATLVQPVGSPLSLECTVEGTSNPNLYWYRQAAGRGLQLLFYSVGIGQISSEVPQNLSASRPQDRQFILSSKKLLLSDSGFYLCAWTLGGALGNQPQHFGDGTRLSIL.

Only one count was recorded for this clone. V and J are TRBV5-1 and TRBJ1-1; 8 bases agree with TRBD1. Germline CDR1 reads SGHRS; CDR2 reads YFSETQ. Trimming cost V 4 bases and J 4 bases; bases outside gene matches: 9. This CDR3 has 15 residues. CDR3 amino acids: CASSTGQGGGTEAFF. As DNA, the CDR3 is TGCGCCAGCAGCACTGGACAGGGAGGAGGCACTGAAGCTTTCTTT. Full variable domain (remainder filled in from reference TRBV5-1 and TRBJ1-1): KAGVTQTPRYLIKTRGQQVTLSCSPISGHRSVSWYQQTPGQGLQFLFEYFSETQRNKGNFPGRFSGRQFSNSRSEMNVSTLELGDSALYLCASSTGQGGGTEAFFGQGTRLTVV.

A single count supports this clone. The chain recombines TRBV2 with TRBJ1-1, with D possibly being TRBD1 (6 bases). CDR1 is SNHLY and CDR2 is FYNNEI in the germline V gene. The CDR3 loop spans 13 amino acids. With 10 bases removed from V and 3 bases from J, the gap between germline ends came to 15 bases. The DNA of the CDR3 is TGTGCCATTCCTCAGGGGATTGACACTGAAGCTTTCTTT. Its protein is CAIPQGIDTEAFF.

The V call is TRBV5-1, the J call TRBJ1-6, with a weak D call TRBD1 (5 bases). The germline V and J ends were trimmed by 0 bases and 7 bases, with 11 bases remaining between them. The CDR3 runs 15 residues. Germline CDR1 and CDR2: SGHRS and YFSETQ. Written as DNA, the CDR3 is TGCGCCAGCAGCTTGGGCGGGACCGACAATTCACCCCTCCACTTT. Protein sequence: CASSLGGTDNSPLHF.

The V gene is TRBV19, the J gene TRBJ1-2, with 7 bases matching TRBD1. J lost 6 bases, V lost 3 bases, and 10 bases had no gene match. Germline CDR1 LNHDA, CDR2 SQIVND (reference sequence). The CDR3 has 15 amino acids. The DNA of the CDR3 is TGTGCCAGTAGTATCCCGACAGGGTCAAGAAATGGCTACACCTTC. It is translated as CASSIPTGSRNGYTF. Using reference TRBV19 and TRBJ1-2 for the parts outside the CDR3, the full variable domain is DGGITQSPKYLFRKEGQNVTLSCEQNLNHDAMYWYRQDPGQGLRLIYYSQIVNDFQKGDIAEGYSVSREKKESFPLTVTSAQKNPTAFYLCASSIPTGSRNGYTFGSGTRLTVV.

This clone was seen a handful of times. The chain recombines TRBV7-3 with TRBJ2-1, with 9 bases that match TRBD1. Germline V gives CDR1 SGHTA, CDR2 FQGTGA. This CDR3 comprises 16 residues. Trimming at V came to 5 bases and at J to 5 bases, leaving 10 bases not matched to a gene. The CDR3: CASSRGTGPGDNEQFF. DNA for the CDR3: TGTGCCAGCAGCCGTGGGACAGGGCCGGGGGACAATGAGCAGTTCTTC.

Only a few counts were recorded for this clone. The CDR3 coding sequence is TGTGCCAGCAACAGCTACAATGAGCAGTTCTTC. It yields the protein CASNSYNEQFF. This chain uses TRBV6-5 with TRBJ2-1; D is unresolved. The V end was cut by 7 bases, the J end by 3 bases, with 4 bases between. This CDR3 has 11 amino acids. CDR1 is MNHEY, CDR2 SVGAGI, per germline.

The chain couples TRBV7-2 to TRBJ2-5; D gene uncertain. V was shortened by 0 bases and J by 2 bases, with 7 bases between the two germline ends. The CDR3 totals 14 residues. Germline V CDR1 and CDR2: SGHTA, FQGNSA. CDR3 protein: CASSLAWAQETQYF. CDR3 nucleotides: TGTGCCAGCAGCTTAGCCTGGGCGCAAGAGACCCAGTACTTC.

Points on this clone: The identical CDR3 is also encoded by other nucleotide sequences in the sample. The rearrangement uses TRBV4-1 and TRBJ2-5; D might be TRBD2 (7 bases). The CDR3 covers 14 residues. Germline loops: CDR1 MGHRA, CDR2 YSYEKL. Trimming pared 0 bases from V and 5 bases from J, leaving 10 bases between. The CDR3 nucleotides are TGCGCCAGCAGCCAAGAGGGGGGGCGGGAGACCCAGTACTTC. This sequence encodes CASSQEGGRETQYF.